This section outlines one TCR beta chain sequence together with its context. Its antigen is unknown. This sample was included in a study of cytomegalovirus exposure and HLA in healthy donors. Study-wide results and caveats: The study put 150 to 200 TCR beta chains on its list as cytomegalovirus-associated. Earlier results showed most TCR beta V segments being productive about 90% or about 30% of the time.

A multiplex PCR was run with 60 Vbeta primers and 13 Jbeta primers. Clones were sequenced by immunoSEQ multiplex PCR, and TCRdb holds only the in-frame ones, with some missing. The sample records fewer than 200,000 clones, about 80% being singletons. The sequenced material came from PBMCs. This receptor was taken from a girl aged 5-17 years in good health and CMV-seropositive.

The CDR3 protein is CASSLSPGLLAKNIQYF. DNA for the CDR3: TGTGCCAGCAGTTTATCGCCAGGGCTATTAGCCAAAAACATTCAGTACTTC. The rearrangement uses TRBV27 and TRBJ2-4; TRBD1 might be the D (5 bases). This CDR3 is built from 17 residues. CDR1 is MNHEY, CDR2 SMNVEV, per germline (reference sequence). Trimming pared 0 bases from V and 0 bases from J, leaving 12 bases between.